This T cell receptor (beta chain) was identified in a study of CD8+ T cells in alopecia areata. RNA was extracted and reverse transcribed into cDNA as the sequencing template. Assay: immunoSEQ multiplex PCR; the TCRdb copy retains only in-frame clones and omits some. The sample records 8,000 or so clones, approximately 70% being singletons. CD4+ cells belonging to roughly 5 patients, who were in the biomarker study, were further sorted into CD25+CD127- cells. Sorting of PBMCs yielded the CD4+ and CD8+ T cells. Study outcomes and limitations: Scalp samples also yield sequences from resident alphabeta T cells of normal skin.

As concerns this clone: The antigen is unknown.

The V segment lost 3 bases and the J segment 2 bases; nucleotides outside the gene matches: 5. The CDR3 loop spans 15 amino acids. Per the germline V gene, CDR1 is SGHTA and CDR2 is FQGNSA. The rearrangement joins TRBV7-2 to TRBJ2-3, with 7 bases matching TRBD2. The receptor was derived from a human donor with alopecia areata. The sequenced sample was CD4+ Tregs sorted from blood. This CDR3 reads CASSFLADLTDTQYF. CDR3 DNA: TGTGCCAGCAGCTTCCTAGCGGACCTCACAGATACGCAGTATTTT.